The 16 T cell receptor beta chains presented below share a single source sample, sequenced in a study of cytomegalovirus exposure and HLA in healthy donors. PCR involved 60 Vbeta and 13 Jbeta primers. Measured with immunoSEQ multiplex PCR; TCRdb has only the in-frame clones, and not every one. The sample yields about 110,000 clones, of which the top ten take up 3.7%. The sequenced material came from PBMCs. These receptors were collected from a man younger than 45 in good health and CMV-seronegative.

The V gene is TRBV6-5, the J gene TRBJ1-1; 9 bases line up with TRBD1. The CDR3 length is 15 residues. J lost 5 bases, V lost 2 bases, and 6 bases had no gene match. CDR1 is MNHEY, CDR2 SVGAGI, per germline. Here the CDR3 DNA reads TGTGCCAGCAGTTACCAGACAGGGGGTGGTACTGAAGCTTTCTTT. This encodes CASSYQTGGGTEAFF.

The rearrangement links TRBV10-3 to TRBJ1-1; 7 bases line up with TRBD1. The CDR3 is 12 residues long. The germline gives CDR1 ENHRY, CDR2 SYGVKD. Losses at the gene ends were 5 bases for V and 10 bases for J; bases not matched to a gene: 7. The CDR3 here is CAISQGGSGAFF. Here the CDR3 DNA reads TGTGCCATCAGTCAGGGGGGCTCTGGAGCTTTCTTT.

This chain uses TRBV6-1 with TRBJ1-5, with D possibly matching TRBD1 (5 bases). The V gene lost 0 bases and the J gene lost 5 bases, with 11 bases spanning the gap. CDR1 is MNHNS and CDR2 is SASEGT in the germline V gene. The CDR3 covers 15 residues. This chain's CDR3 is CASSEAGGVHQPQHF. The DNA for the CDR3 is TGTGCCAGCAGTGAAGCTGGAGGGGTCCATCAGCCCCAGCATTTT.

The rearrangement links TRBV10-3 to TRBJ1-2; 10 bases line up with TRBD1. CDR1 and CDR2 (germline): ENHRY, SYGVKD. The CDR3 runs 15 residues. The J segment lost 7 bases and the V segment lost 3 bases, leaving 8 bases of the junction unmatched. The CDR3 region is CAISDPSGTGAGYTF. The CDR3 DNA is TGTGCCATCAGTGACCCCTCCGGGACAGGGGCTGGCTACACCTTC.

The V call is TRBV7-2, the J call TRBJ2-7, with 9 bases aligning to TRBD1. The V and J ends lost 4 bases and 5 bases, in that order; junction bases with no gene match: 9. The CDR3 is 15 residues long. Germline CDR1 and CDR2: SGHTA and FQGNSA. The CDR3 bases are TGTGCCAGCAGCTACTCACCCGGGACAGGGAACGAGCAGTACTTC. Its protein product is CASSYSPGTGNEQYF.

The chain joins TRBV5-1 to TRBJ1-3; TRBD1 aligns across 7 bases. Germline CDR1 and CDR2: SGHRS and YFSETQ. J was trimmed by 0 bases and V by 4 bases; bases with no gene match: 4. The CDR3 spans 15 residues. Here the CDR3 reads CASSLRGSSGNTIYF. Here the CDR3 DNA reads TGCGCCAGCAGCCTCAGGGGGAGCTCTGGAAACACCATATATTTT.

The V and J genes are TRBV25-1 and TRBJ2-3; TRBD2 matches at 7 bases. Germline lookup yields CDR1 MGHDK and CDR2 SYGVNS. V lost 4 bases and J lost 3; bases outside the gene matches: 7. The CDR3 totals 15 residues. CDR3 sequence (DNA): TGTGCCAGCAGTGCCGGGGGGTCGGAAACAGATACGCAGTATTTT. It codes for CASSAGGSETDTQYF. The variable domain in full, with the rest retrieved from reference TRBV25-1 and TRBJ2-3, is EADIYQTPRYLVIGTGKKITLECSQTMGHDKMYWYQQDPGMELHLIHYSYGVNSTEKGDLSSESTVSRIRTEHFPLTLESARPSHTSQYLCASSAGGSETDTQYFGPGTRLTVL.

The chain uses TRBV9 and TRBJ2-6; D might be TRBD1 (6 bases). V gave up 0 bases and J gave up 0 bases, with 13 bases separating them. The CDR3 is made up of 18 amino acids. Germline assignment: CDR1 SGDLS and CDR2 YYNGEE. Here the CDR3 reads CASSVEGQLNSGANVLTF. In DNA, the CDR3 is TGTGCCAGCAGCGTAGAAGGACAGCTAAACTCTGGGGCCAACGTCCTGACTTTC.

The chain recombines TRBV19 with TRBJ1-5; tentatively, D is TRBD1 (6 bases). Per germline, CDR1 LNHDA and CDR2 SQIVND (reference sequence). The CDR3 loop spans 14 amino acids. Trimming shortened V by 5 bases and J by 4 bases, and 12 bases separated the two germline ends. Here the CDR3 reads CASSFSGVNQPQHF. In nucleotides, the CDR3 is TGTGCCAGTAGTTTTTCAGGGGTGAATCAGCCCCAGCATTTT.

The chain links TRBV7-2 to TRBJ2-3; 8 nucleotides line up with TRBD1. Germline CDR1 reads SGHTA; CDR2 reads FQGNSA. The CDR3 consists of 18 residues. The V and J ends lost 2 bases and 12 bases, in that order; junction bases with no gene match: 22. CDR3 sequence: CASSLLFGRPGTGLHQYF. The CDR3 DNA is TGTGCCAGCAGCTTATTATTCGGTCGGCCCGGGACAGGCCTTCACCAGTATTTT.

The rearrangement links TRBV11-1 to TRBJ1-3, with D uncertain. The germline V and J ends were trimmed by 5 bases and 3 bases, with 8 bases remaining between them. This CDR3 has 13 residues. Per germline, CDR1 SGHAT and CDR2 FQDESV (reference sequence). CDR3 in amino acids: CASSQSLGNTIYF. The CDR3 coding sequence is TGTGCCAGCAGCCAGTCTCTTGGAAACACCATATATTTT.

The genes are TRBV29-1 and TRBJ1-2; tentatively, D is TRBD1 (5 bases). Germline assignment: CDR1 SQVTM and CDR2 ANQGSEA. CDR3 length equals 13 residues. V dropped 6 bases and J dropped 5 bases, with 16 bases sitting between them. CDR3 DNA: TGCAGCGTCGGGACTTCGTCTAGTTATGGCTACACCTTC. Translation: CSVGTSSSYGYTF.

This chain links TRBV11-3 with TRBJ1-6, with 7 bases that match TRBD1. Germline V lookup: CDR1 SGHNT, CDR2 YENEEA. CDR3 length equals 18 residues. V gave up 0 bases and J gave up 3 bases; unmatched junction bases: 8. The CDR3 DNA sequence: TGTGCCAGCAGCTTAGAATTCAGGGGGGACAGCTATAATTCACCCCTCCACTTT. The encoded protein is CASSLEFRGDSYNSPLHF.

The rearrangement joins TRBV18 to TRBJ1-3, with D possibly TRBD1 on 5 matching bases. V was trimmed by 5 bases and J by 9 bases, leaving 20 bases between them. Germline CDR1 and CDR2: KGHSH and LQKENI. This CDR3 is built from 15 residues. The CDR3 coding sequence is TGTGCCAGCTCAGCAGGGCCGGATCCAGGAGTCACCATATATTTT. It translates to CASSAGPDPGVTIYF.

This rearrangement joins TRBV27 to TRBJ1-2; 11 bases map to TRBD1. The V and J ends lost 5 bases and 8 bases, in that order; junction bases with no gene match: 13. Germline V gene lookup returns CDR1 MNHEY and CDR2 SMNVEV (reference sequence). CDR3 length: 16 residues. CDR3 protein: CASSDLGTGGFQGYTF. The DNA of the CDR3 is TGTGCCAGCAGTGATTTAGGGACAGGGGGTTTTCAGGGCTACACCTTC.

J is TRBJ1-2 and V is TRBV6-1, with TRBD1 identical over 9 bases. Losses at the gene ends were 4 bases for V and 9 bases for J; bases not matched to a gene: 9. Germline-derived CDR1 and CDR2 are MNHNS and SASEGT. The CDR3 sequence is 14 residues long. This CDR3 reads CASSAEVDRGSYTF. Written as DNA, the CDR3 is TGTGCCAGCAGTGCCGAAGTGGACAGGGGAAGCTACACCTTC.